Here is one T cell receptor beta chain with its context. The antigen remains undetermined. The data were obtained in a study of CD8 T cells in Susac syndrome. CD8+ and CD4+ T cells from blood underwent TCR beta sequencing, which was carried out in a high-throughput format. FACS enriched CD8+ TEMRA cells, while bulk CD8+ and CD4+ were negatively isolated. Trimming stripped 3 bases from V and 6 bases from J, with 14 bases between. The CDR3 totals 14 residues. Germline values: CDR1 MNHEY, CDR2 SVGAGI. A quantity of about 0.5 to 1 ug RNA underwent reverse transcription using random hexamers. The TCR beta CDR3 was amplified by immunoSEQ multiplex PCR across 54 Vbeta, 13 Jbeta. From the immunoSEQ multiplex PCR reads, TCRdb called clonotypes with MiXCR, one entry per CDR3 protein. The table lists 150,000 to 200,000 distinct CDR3 sequences, around 93% of them singletons, with more than 0.13% in the top ten.

Notes on the study in general: By the study's own acknowledgment, its TCR sequencing and HLA analysis included relatively few individuals.

The specimen sequenced was CD4+ T cells from PBMCs. The receptor was derived from a human donor in good health. V and J are TRBV6-5 and TRBJ1-1; D is perhaps TRBD1 (6 bases). CDR3 residues: CASSYSRGYAEAFF. CDR3 bases: TGTGCCAGCAGTTATTCCAGGGGTTATGCTGAAGCTTTCTTT.